The sequence of this TCR beta chain was determined in a study of Graves' ophthalmopathy and Graves' hyperthyroidism. Whole-study findings and limits: Ophthalmopathy progression cases were predicted by the model with 70.59% sensitivity and almost 75% specificity.

Moderate-to-severe activity, CAS at least 3, NOSPECS at least 4 and duration under 3 months characterized donors with ophthalmopathy. Patients were excluded if they had other autoimmune diseases or uncontrolled infections, and likewise if pregnancy or lactation applied. Trimming took 1 base from V and 0 from J; bases not matched to a gene: 6. The germline CDR1 and CDR2 sequences are LNHNV and YYDKDF (reference sequence). This CDR3 has 17 residues. This clonotype appeared many times. Antigen unknown. Amplification from RNA transcripts yielded the TCR beta CDR3 regions. The first-round RT-PCR employed HTBI primers together with the Qiagen OneStep RT-PCR kit. A multiplex PCR was then performed as the second round. Via MiXCR, TCRdb re-called the multiplex PCR reads, giving one row per CDR3 protein. This table holds 150,000 or so distinct CDR3 sequences, roughly two fifths found once.

The sequenced sample consisted of peripheral blood. The chain combines TRBV15 with TRBJ2-5; 9 nucleotides match TRBD2. This sequence originates from a man aged 25-40 years with Graves' ophthalmopathy. As DNA, the CDR3 is TGTGCCACCAGCAGAGGGAAGGCTAGCGGGGACCAAGAGACCCAGTACTTC. Translation gives CATSRGKASGDQETQYF.